This TCR beta chain emerged from a study of shared clonotypes between healthy human individuals. The data were produced by immunoSEQ multiplex PCR, yet TCRdb's version contains in-frame clones alone and is incomplete. The data contain roughly 2.5 million clones, roughly 92% of them singletons. The germline V gene has CDR1 SGHVS and CDR2 FQNEAQ. V was pared by 1 base and J by 7 bases, with 14 bases between. The CDR3 is 14 amino acids. Sample: naive CD4+ T cells sorted from blood. The subset here: CD45RA+ positively selected. This chain links TRBV7-8 with TRBJ2-7, with D possibly being TRBD1 (6 bases). The receptor was isolated from a young man in good health. CDR3 bases: TGTGCCAGCAGCTTAGGGCAGGGGACGTTTGAGCAGTACTTC. Its translation: CASSLGQGTFEQYF.